One and the same sample provided the 16 T cell receptor beta chains below, sequenced in a study of CD8 T cells in ankylosing spondylitis. MiXCR, run by TCRdb on the 5' RACE reads, gives a single entry per CDR3 protein. The sample yields some 250,000 distinct CDR3 sequences, 20% to 30% seen once. The material sequenced was blood, either unsorted or a sorted T cell fraction (not recorded which). The source of these receptors is a male donor with ankylosing spondylitis or in good health (not recorded which).

This clonotype has only a few counts. The rearrangement links TRBV20-1 to TRBJ2-3, with D possibly being TRBD1 (5 bases). CDR1 is DFQATT and CDR2 is SNEGSKA in the germline V gene (reference sequence). This CDR3 contains 14 residues. Trimming took 5 bases from V and 5 from J, leaving 17 bases between them. This CDR3 is CSAFPAQRGDTQYF. DNA for the CDR3: TGCAGTGCTTTTCCCGCGCAAAGGGGAGATACGCAGTATTTT.

The chain is built from TRBV6-5 and TRBJ2-3; no definite D call. The CDR3 consists of 17 residues. CDR1 and CDR2 from the germline V gene are MNHEY and SVGAGI. V dropped 0 bases and J dropped 2 bases, with 15 bases sitting between them. For the CDR3, the DNA is TGTGCCAGCAGTTACTCTAACTCACGACCCCTCACAGATACGCAGTATTTT. It is translated as CASSYSNSRPLTDTQYF.

This clonotype was seen ten or more times. The rearrangement joins TRBV27 to TRBJ2-7; weak D call: TRBD2 (5 bases). CDR3 size: 14 residues. Trimming took off 2 bases at V and 2 bases at J, with 10 bases between the two ends. Germline CDR1 and CDR2: MNHEY and SMNVEV (reference sequence). The DNA for the CDR3 is TGTGCCAGCAGTTTACTAGCCAAGCCCTACGAGCAGTACTTC. Amino acids: CASSLLAKPYEQYF.

This clonotype was seen a few times. This rearrangement joins TRBV27 to TRBJ2-7; a weak D match, TRBD2 (6 bases). Germline V gives CDR1 MNHEY, CDR2 SMNVEV (reference sequence). Trimming shortened V by 7 bases and J by 6 bases, and 16 bases separated the two germline ends. The CDR3 has 13 residues. CDR3 residues: CASTFLGGREQYF. CDR3 nucleotide sequence: TGTGCCAGCACCTTCCTCGGAGGGCGCGAGCAGTACTTC.

The chain couples TRBV20-1 to TRBJ1-1; tentative D call: TRBD1 (6 bases). Trimming took off 2 bases at V and 1 base at J, with 11 bases between the two ends. Germline-derived CDR1 and CDR2 are DFQATT and SNEGSKA (reference sequence). This CDR3 is built from 14 residues. CDR3 in amino acids: CSARQPGQNTEAFF. The DNA for the CDR3 is TGCAGTGCTAGACAACCGGGACAGAACACTGAAGCTTTCTTT.

The V call is TRBV7-2, the J call TRBJ2-3; D ambiguous. Deletions cut 11 bases from V and 1 base from J, with 10 bases between. CDR1 and CDR2 (germline): SGHTA, FQGNSA. The CDR3 contains 12 residues. CDR3 loop: CAQNGGTDTQYF. CDR3 bases: TGTGCCCAAAACGGAGGCACAGATACGCAGTATTTT.

V is TRBV5-5 and J is TRBJ2-5; D gene unclear. CDR3 size: 15 residues. The V gene's germline CDR1 is SGHKS and CDR2 YYEKEE (reference sequence). V was cut by 6 bases and J by 1 base, with 16 bases left in between. CDR3 sequence reads: CASTVPSTGQETQYF. CDR3 in DNA: TGTGCCAGCACCGTGCCCAGCACCGGCCAAGAGACCCAGTACTTC. The variable domain in full, with the rest retrieved from reference TRBV5-5 and TRBJ2-5, is DAGVTQSPTHLIKTRGQQVTLRCSPISGHKSVSWYQQVLGQGPQFIFQYYEKEERGRGNFPDRFSARQFPNYSSELNVNALLLGDSALYLCASTVPSTGQETQYFGPGTRLLVL.

Many counts were recorded for this clonotype. V is TRBV29-1 and J is TRBJ1-2; 7 nucleotides match TRBD1. The germline V gene encodes CDR1 SQVTM and CDR2 ANQGSEA. CDR3 length: 13 residues. V lost 7 bases to trimming and J lost 4 bases; unmatched junction nucleotides: 9. In DNA form, the CDR3 reads TGCAGCGGGGGGACAGCATACCCCTATGGCTACACCTTC. Translated, it gives CSGGTAYPYGYTF.

The V gene is TRBV6-1, the J gene TRBJ2-1; D is uncertain. Germline V lookup: CDR1 MNHNS, CDR2 SASEGT. This CDR3 contains 15 residues. Trimming shortened V by 7 bases and J by 6 bases, and 19 bases separated the two germline ends. CDR3 DNA: TGTGCCAGCATTTGGTCGGGCCAAGCCTCCAATGAGCAGTTCTTC. Translation gives CASIWSGQASNEQFF.

This clonotype was observed a handful of times. The genes are TRBV28 and TRBJ1-5; no reliable D call. Germline assignment: CDR1 MDHEN and CDR2 SYDVKM. This CDR3 has 15 residues. V was clipped by 10 bases and J by 5 bases, with 21 bases between them. CDR3: CATFGVKLSDQPQHF. The CDR3 bases are TGTGCCACGTTCGGGGTTAAGTTATCGGATCAGCCCCAGCATTTT. The full variable domain, its missing parts supplied by reference TRBV28 and TRBJ1-5, is DVKVTQSSRYLVKRTGEKVFLECVQDMDHENMFWYRQDPGLGLRLIYFSYDVKMKEKGDIPEGYSVSREKKERFSLILESASTNQTSMYLCATFGVKLSDQPQHFGDGTRLSIL.

In this sample, this clonotype turned up a few times. This sequence joins TRBV10-3 and TRBJ1-2; no clear D. Trimming stripped 6 bases from V and 6 bases from J, with 14 bases between. Germline V gene data show CDR1 as ENHRY and CDR2 as SYGVKD. The CDR3 runs to 13 residues. The CDR3 is CAISSQGDHGYTF. DNA for the CDR3: TGTGCCATCAGCTCGCAAGGAGACCATGGCTACACCTTC.

This clonotype was observed a few times. The genes are TRBV29-1 and TRBJ1-2; TRBD1 might be the D (5 bases). The CDR3 covers 13 residues. The ends were cut back, 4 bases at V and 4 bases at J, with 13 bases in the middle. Germline V gives CDR1 SQVTM, CDR2 ANQGSEA. The CDR3 spells CSVAETAVYGYTF. CDR3 nucleotides: TGCAGCGTTGCTGAGACAGCGGTCTATGGCTACACCTTC.

The chain recombines TRBV20-1 with TRBJ1-2; D not certain. Germline V lookup: CDR1 DFQATT, CDR2 SNEGSKA (reference sequence). This CDR3 spans 13 amino acids. The germline V and J ends were trimmed by 6 bases and 0 bases, with 11 bases remaining between them. The CDR3 is CSAWEGANYGYTF. Written as DNA, the CDR3 is TGCAGTGCGTGGGAGGGAGCTAACTATGGCTACACCTTC.

This clonotype turned up a few times. This chain links TRBV20-1 with TRBJ2-1; possible D gene TRBD1, 6 bases. The CDR3 contains 12 residues. Trimming shortened V by 2 bases and J by 5 bases, and 7 bases separated the two germline ends. Looked up from germline, CDR1 is DFQATT and CDR2 is SNEGSKA (reference sequence). CDR3 sequence (DNA): TGCAGTGCTAGAAGACAGGACAATGAGCAGTTCTTC. This sequence encodes CSARRQDNEQFF.

J is TRBJ2-1 and V is TRBV12-3 or TRBV12-4; D gene ambiguous. V was pared by 1 base and J by 1 base, with 8 bases between. This CDR3 has 15 residues. The DNA for the CDR3 is TGTGCCAGCAGTTTAGGGACGCCTTCCTACAATGAGCAGTTCTTC. This encodes CASSLGTPSYNEQFF.

V is TRBV20-1 and J is TRBJ2-1, with D perhaps matching TRBD2 (5 bases). CDR3 length: 15 residues. Per the germline V gene, CDR1 is DFQATT and CDR2 is SNEGSKA (reference sequence). V was shortened by 0 bases and J by 5 bases, with 14 bases between the two germline ends. CDR3 DNA sequence: TGCAGTGCTAGAGATAGTAGCGTACTTCACAATGAGCAGTTCTTC. Its protein product is CSARDSSVLHNEQFF.